Listed here is a single T cell receptor beta chain. The target of this receptor is not known. One base away there is no much larger clone; base qualities are not given. This entry belongs to a study of shared clonotypes between healthy human individuals (dated by TCRdb to about 2020). Background for the entire study: The cohort included a few men and a couple of women between 18 and 49 years of age. For each donor, three plates each were used for CD4 naive and CD4 memory, two plates were used for CD8 naive, and one plate was used for CD8 memory. Each donor's leukapheresis produced roughly between about 0.8 and 8.9 billion PBMCs. Libraries were prepared and TCR repertoires were sequenced by different laboratories using diverse techniques, in order to increase sequencing depth and limit assay-specific biases. The study deeply sequenced blood TCR repertoires of about 5 healthy adults to estimate repertoire size and the extent of clonotype sharing between individuals.

CD8 naive samples were obtained by positive selection for CCR7 among CD45RO-negative cells, yielding a CD45RA+CCR7+ population from which TemRA cells were excluded. The donors were healthy, HIV-negative adults who had no recently reported acute infections or vaccinations. Every donor was a Caucasian adult living in Nashville, Tennessee, USA. Blood was obtained by leukapheresis, after which PBMCs were separated by Ficoll-Histopaque density gradient centrifugation and cryopreserved in liquid nitrogen vapor phase. Analytical flow cytometry was used to check the purity and quantity of each magnetically sorted T cell population. Genomic DNA was isolated from each sorted fraction and quantified by UV absorbance on a Nanodrop 2000c. TCR CDR3 regions were amplified from genomic DNA by multiplex PCR using the deep immunoSEQ assay. Extracted genomic DNA from each cell subset was spread evenly across all wells of several immunoSEQ 96-well plates, with each plate serving as a replicate. For sorted subsets, roughly 200 ng genomic DNA, equal to 30,000 to 35,000 T cell genomes, was loaded into each replicate PCR. Purified libraries were quantified with a Qubit 3.0 fluorometer, sized on a Bioanalyzer 2100, and re-quantified with the KAPA Library Quantification kit. Every immunoSEQ 96-well plate was sequenced on a dedicated single-read 150-cycle Illumina NextSeq 550 flow cell. The authors' pipeline ran thus. Because the immunoSEQ output held only junctional sequences and lacked quality scores, the filtering could not match the filtering applied to full-length reads. Sequences were annotated with PyIR, a Python wrapper for IgBLAST v1.9, using IMGT germline references to assign V/J genes and CDR3. Any read was removed if the V/J assignment was weak (E-value above 1e-6), the CDR3 was missing, or the read contained stop codons, out-of-frame junctions, or ambiguous translated residues. A V3J clonotype was defined by an identical inferred V gene, J gene, and CDR3 amino acid sequence. Percentage overlap between repertoires was calculated by dividing the number of shared unique clonotypes by the size of the smaller repertoire. RTK rarefaction, the Chao1 estimator, and Recon v2.1 estimates of unobserved clonotypes were used to assess repertoire richness. Generation probabilities for all TCRbeta clonotypes obtained by the gDNA method from several donors were computed using OLGA. TCRdb stores this immuneACCESS table with in-frame sequences only. Part of the clones is absent; in the studies checked, under half of the shortfall reflects unresolved V genes, and no reason is known for the rest. The V and J calls and the clone size are those of that table, but D and trimming were determined from the DNA. This sample comprises approximately 2,000,000 clones, about 93% of them detected only once. The top ten hold approximately 1.7% of the sample.

Study-wide findings and limitations: Even with the large sequencing depth, rarefaction of the sorted-subset datasets indicated that sequencing was incomplete. Approximately 5% of naive CD4, 3.5% of naive CD8, roughly 2.4% of memory CD4, and roughly 0.4% of memory CD8 clonotypes were shared across four donors. Larger estimated clonotype richness was generally found for naive subsets than for memory subsets. Pairwise subsampling led to the expectation that sequencing depth would affect the degree of clonotype sharing among donors. Compared with non-shared clonotypes, clonotypes shared by all four sorted-subset donors had higher generation probabilities. Because the study included a small number of donors, the genetic and exposure-history diversity represented was limited. Sampling was limited to blood, and TCR repertoires in tissue likely differ from TCR repertoires in blood.

The specimen sequenced was naive CD8+ T cells from PBMCs. Sample cell subset or site, as interpreted from the label and publication: CD45RA+CCR7+. This TCR came from a man aged 18 to 30 in good health. Some clones in this sample may be carry-over from other donors' samples.

The nucleotide sequence reads TGTGCCAGCAGTACCCCTTTCGGGCGAGGGGCCAACGTCCTGACTTTC. The encoded protein is CASSTPFGRGANVLTF. The chain links TRBV27 with TRBJ2-6, with the D gene too uncertain to name. V is reduced by 5 bases and J by 4 bases, leaving a spacing of 15 bases between them. According to the germline V gene (reference sequence), CDR1 reads MNHEY and CDR2 reads SMNVEV. The CDR3 sequence holds 16 residues, the cysteine and phenylalanine included. Kept here is only the CDR3 DNA, which spans 48 bases and is read in frame from base 1. Extended through the reference TRBV27 and TRBJ2-6 proteins, this CDR3 yields the full variable domain: EAQVTQNPRYLITVTGKKLTVTCSQNMNHEYMSWYRQDPGLGLRQIYYSMNVEVTDKGDVPEGYKVSRKEKRNFPLILESPSPNQTSLYFCASSTPFGRGANVLTFGAGSRLTVL.